These 23 T cell receptor beta chains share one sample of origin, sequenced in a study of beta chain features in type 1 diabetes (dated by TCRdb to about 2018). Study-level results and caveats: A moderate but significant shortening of TCRB CDR3 length was observed in type 1 diabetes patients in all four CD4+ subsets.

No antigens are known for them. Preparation of the library involved the immunoSEQ multiplex PCR assay. The entire isolated RNA was reverse transcribed using the High Capacity cDNA Reverse Transcription Kit, and thus expressed TCRB transcripts were sequenced. TCRdb re-hosts the immuneACCESS table, in-frame sequences only. Its copies lack some clones; in the studies checked, an unresolved V gene accounts for under half of them, and the cause for the rest is not known. The sample data list under 300,000 clones, and 16% of these were observed just once. The ten largest make up approximately 0.086% of the sample. Sequencing input: naive CD4+ T cells from blood. The sample's cell subset or site label is to be understood as: true naive CD4+ T cells. These receptors originate from a man aged 30 to 45 with type 1 diabetes.

The chain recombines TRBV14 with TRBJ2-4; no firm D call. The length of the CDR3 is 13 residues. Between the trimmed V and J ends, which lost 1 base and 5 bases, there was a span of 6 bases. Germline loops: CDR1 SGHDN, CDR2 FVKESK. CDR3 sequence reads: CASSQVVQNIQYF. In DNA form, the CDR3 reads TGTGCCAGCAGCCAAGTGGTCCAAAACATTCAGTACTTC.

There are a few counts of this clone. The rearrangement joins TRBV9 to TRBJ2-5; D is ambiguous. This CDR3 has 13 residues. Trimming cost V 0 bases and J 10 bases, with 13 bases left between them. Germline V lookup: CDR1 SGDLS, CDR2 YYNGEE. Written as DNA, the CDR3 is TGTGCCAGCAGCGTAGAATCATTGGGCCTCCAGTACTTC. Translating gives CASSVESLGLQYF. The full variable domain, rest sourced from reference TRBV9 and TRBJ2-5, is DSGVTQTPKHLITATGQRVTLRCSPRSGDLSVYWYQQSLDQGLQFLIQYYNGEERAKGNILERFSAQQFPDLHSELNLSSLELGDSALYFCASSVESLGLQYFGPGTRLLVL.

The V gene is TRBV20-1, the J gene TRBJ2-3; D is ambiguous. The V end lost 5 bases, the J end lost 6 bases, and 6 bases lay between the germline ends. The V gene's germline CDR1 is DFQATT and CDR2 SNEGSKA (reference sequence). The CDR3 is made up of 10 amino acids. This chain's CDR3 is CSALEDTQYF. In nucleotides, the CDR3 is TGCAGTGCTTTAGAGGATACGCAGTATTTT.

The chain combines TRBV7-9 with TRBJ1-2; no reliable D call. There are 14 residues in the CDR3. Germline CDR1 reads SEHNR; CDR2 reads FQNEAQ (reference sequence). V dropped 5 bases and J dropped 3 bases, with 13 bases sitting between them. CDR3 protein: CASSPQTRHYGYTF. In DNA form, the CDR3 reads TGTGCCAGCAGCCCACAGACTCGGCACTATGGCTACACCTTC.

This clone was seen a handful of times. The V gene is TRBV2, the J gene TRBJ2-1; TRBD2 matches at 11 bases. The germline gives CDR1 SNHLY, CDR2 FYNNEI. V was pared by 4 bases and J by 4 bases, with 0 bases of the junction left unmatched. This CDR3 region has 14 residues. CDR3 loop: CASSGLAGYNEQFF. In DNA, the CDR3 is TGTGCCAGCAGTGGACTAGCGGGGTACAATGAGCAGTTCTTC.

This chain connects TRBV29-1 to TRBJ1-1; no firm D call. V was cut by 2 bases and J by 0 bases, with 13 bases left in between. The CDR3 is 15 amino acids. Germline V gene sequence: CDR1 SQVTM, CDR2 ANQGSEA. The DNA of the CDR3 is TGCAGCGTTGAATTCCAGGTTAAAATGAACACTGAAGCTTTCTTT. It codes for CSVEFQVKMNTEAFF.

The rearrangement links TRBV14 to TRBJ2-7; D remains unclear. The germline V and J ends were trimmed by 4 bases and 3 bases, with 16 bases remaining between them. CDR1 is SGHDN, CDR2 FVKESK, per germline. This CDR3 has 15 amino acids. The CDR3 region is CASSLLNSKGYEQYF. The CDR3, as DNA: TGTGCCAGCAGCCTTCTCAATTCTAAGGGCTACGAGCAGTACTTC.

The chain combines TRBV7-9 with TRBJ2-5; D gene ambiguous. The CDR3 sequence is 16 residues long. The ends were cut back, 1 base at V and 5 bases at J, with 17 bases in the middle. Germline assignment: CDR1 SEHNR and CDR2 FQNEAQ (reference sequence). The chain's CDR3 is CASSLGSSTWWETQYF. The DNA for the CDR3 is TGTGCCAGCAGCTTAGGGTCGTCCACCTGGTGGGAGACCCAGTACTTC.

This chain uses TRBV27 with TRBJ2-4; 7 bases are a match to TRBD1. This CDR3 is built from 17 residues. The germline V gene encodes CDR1 MNHEY and CDR2 SMNVEV (reference sequence). J gave up 2 bases and V 3 bases, and 10 bases lay outside the gene matches. The CDR3 here is CASSFLTGLGTKNIQYF. The DNA of the CDR3 is TGTGCCAGCAGTTTCTTGACAGGGTTGGGAACCAAAAACATTCAGTACTTC.

The genes are TRBV28 and TRBJ2-7; unclear D gene. V lost 6 bases and J 7 bases, leaving 13 bases between the germline ends. Germline CDR1 reads MDHEN; CDR2 reads SYDVKM. The CDR3 covers 12 residues. The CDR3 nucleotides are TGTGCCAGCAGGACTCATGGGCTGGAGCAGTACTTC. Translated, it gives CASRTHGLEQYF. The whole variable domain, filled in from reference TRBV28 and TRBJ2-7, reads DVKVTQSSRYLVKRTGEKVFLECVQDMDHENMFWYRQDPGLGLRLIYFSYDVKMKEKGDIPEGYSVSREKKERFSLILESASTNQTSMYLCASRTHGLEQYFGPGTRLTVT.

This clone was observed a handful of times. V gene TRBV25-1 combines with J gene TRBJ2-1; either TRBD1 or TRBD2 may supply D (5 bases each). This CDR3 is 15 amino acids long. V was cut by 2 bases and J by 6 bases, with 14 bases left in between. Germline values: CDR1 MGHDK, CDR2 SYGVNS. The CDR3 sequence is CASSEPFRAGNEQFF. The CDR3 region has the DNA TGTGCCAGCAGTGAACCTTTCAGGGCGGGCAATGAGCAGTTCTTC.

The rearrangement links TRBV5-6 to TRBJ2-7; D is unclear. This CDR3 has 10 amino acids. Germline V gives CDR1 SGHDT, CDR2 YYEEEE. V shed 3 bases and J shed 6 bases, with 4 bases lying between them. CDR3 bases: TGTGCCAGCAGCTCGCCCGAGCAGTACTTC. This translates into CASSSPEQYF. Complete variable domain (other parts from reference TRBV5-6 and TRBJ2-7): DAGVTQSPTHLIKTRGQQVTLRCSPKSGHDTVSWYQQALGQGPQFIFQYYEEEERQRGNFPDRFSGHQFPNYSSELNVNALLLGDSALYLCASSSPEQYFGPGTRLTVT.

V usage is TRBV25-1 and J usage is TRBJ2-3; maybe TRBD1 (6 bases). V lost 6 bases and J lost 4, with 20 bases in between. Per germline, CDR1 MGHDK and CDR2 SYGVNS. The CDR3 has 16 amino acids. As DNA, the CDR3 is TGTGCCAGCAGACTTGGGAGCAGGGGAGATGCAGATACGCAGTATTTT. As protein: CASRLGSRGDADTQYF.

This clone was seen more than once but under ten times. The chain joins TRBV7-8 to TRBJ2-4, with D maybe TRBD1 (5 bases). V was shortened by 3 bases and J by 0 bases, with 6 bases between the two germline ends. In germline, CDR1 is SGHVS, CDR2 FQNEAQ. The CDR3 has 14 residues. DNA for the CDR3: TGTGCCAGCAGCTTCAGGGTAGCCAAAAACATTCAGTACTTC. Translated, it gives CASSFRVAKNIQYF. Looking up the rest from reference TRBV7-8 and TRBJ2-4 gives the full variable domain: GAGVSQSPRYKVAKRGQDVALRCDPISGHVSLFWYQQALGQGPEFLTYFQNEAQLDKSGLPSDRFFAERPEGSVSTLKIQRTQQEDSAVYLCASSFRVAKNIQYFGAGTRLSVL.

This clone was counted a few times. The chain is built from TRBV5-4 and TRBJ1-2; D remains unclear. Germline values: CDR1 SGHNT, CDR2 YYREEE (reference sequence). The CDR3 is made up of 14 amino acids. Trimming stripped 0 bases from V and 2 bases from J, with 8 bases between. CDR3 protein: CASSLDTGNYGYTF. The DNA for the CDR3 is TGTGCCAGCAGCTTGGATACGGGGAACTATGGCTACACCTTC.

The chain carries TRBV7-9 and TRBJ2-3; the D gene is possibly TRBD2 (5 bases). The CDR3 length is 13 residues. Germline values: CDR1 SEHNR, CDR2 FQNEAQ (reference sequence). Trimming left V 7 bases short and J 5 bases short, with 13 bases between. The CDR3 region is CASTSTSVDTQYF. CDR3 DNA: TGTGCCAGCACCTCCACTAGTGTAGATACGCAGTATTTT.

V is TRBV29-1 and J is TRBJ2-2, with D perhaps TRBD2 (6 bases). The CDR3 length is 13 residues. V was pared by 7 bases and J by 4 bases, with 13 bases between. Looked up from germline, CDR1 is SQVTM and CDR2 is ANQGSEA. The CDR3 loop is CSAGLLSTGELFF. In nucleotides, the CDR3 is TGCAGCGCCGGACTACTGAGCACCGGGGAGCTGTTTTTT.

This clone occurred a few times. The chain carries TRBV29-1 and TRBJ2-6, with D perhaps TRBD1 (5 bases). Trimming shortened V by 4 bases and J by 2 bases, and 12 bases separated the two germline ends. This CDR3 has 15 residues. Germline CDR1 SQVTM, CDR2 ANQGSEA. The CDR3 reads CSVGGAVAGANVLTF. CDR3 DNA: TGCAGCGTTGGTGGGGCTGTTGCTGGGGCCAACGTCCTGACTTTC. Complete variable domain (other parts from reference TRBV29-1 and TRBJ2-6): SAVISQKPSRDICQRGTSLTIQCQVDSQVTMMFWYRQQPGQSLTLIATANQGSEATYESGFVIDKFPISRPNLTFSTLTVSNMSPEDSSIYLCSVGGAVAGANVLTFGAGSRLTVL.

This chain uses TRBV9 with TRBJ1-5; D perhaps matches TRBD1 (6 bases). There are 14 residues in the CDR3. Germline V gene lookup returns CDR1 SGDLS and CDR2 YYNGEE. V was trimmed by 0 bases and J by 5 bases, leaving 9 bases between them. In nucleotides, the CDR3 is TGTGCCAGCAGCGTAGACCAGGGGCATCAGCCCCAGCATTTT. Translated: CASSVDQGHQPQHF.

The rearrangement joins TRBV7-3 to TRBJ1-1; D gene ambiguous. Germline assignment: CDR1 SGHTA and CDR2 FQGTGA. Trimming took off 5 bases at V and 4 bases at J, with 8 bases between the two ends. CDR3 size: 12 residues. CDR3 sequence reads: CASSPGSTEAFF. CDR3 DNA: TGTGCCAGCAGCCCCGGGAGCACTGAAGCTTTCTTT.

This clone was observed a handful of times. This sequence joins TRBV28 and TRBJ2-1; the D is unclear. The CDR3 is 11 amino acids. The ends were cut back, 2 bases at V and 9 bases at J, with 5 bases in the middle. Germline V CDR1 and CDR2: MDHEN, SYDVKM. This CDR3 is CASSLRSEQFF. CDR3 DNA sequence: TGTGCCAGCAGTTTACGTAGTGAGCAGTTCTTC.

In this sample, this clone turned up a few times. The rearrangement joins TRBV29-1 to TRBJ2-1; no clear D. The germline gives CDR1 SQVTM, CDR2 ANQGSEA. CDR3 length equals 13 residues. V dropped 7 bases and J dropped 9 bases, with 19 bases sitting between them. CDR3 nucleotide sequence: TGCAGCGCATTGGATCGCACTATCGGTGAGCAGTTCTTC. Translation gives CSALDRTIGEQFF.

This clone was observed a handful of times. This rearrangement joins TRBV9 to TRBJ2-6, with D unresolved. CDR3 size: 15 residues. Germline CDR1 SGDLS, CDR2 YYNGEE. The ends were cut back, 0 bases at V and 4 bases at J, with 8 bases in the middle. The CDR3 region has the DNA TGTGCCAGCAGCGTAGGGCAGGCGGGGGCCAACGTCCTGACTTTC. Residues: CASSVGQAGANVLTF.